The clone carrying this TCR beta chain was observed a handful of times. What it binds is unknown. RNA transcripts gave rise to amplified TCR beta CDR3 regions. Primed by the HTBI set, a first-round RT-PCR was run on the TCR CDR3. TCRdb independently ran MiXCR on the multiplex PCR reads; one entry per CDR3 protein. The table includes more than 450,000 distinct CDR3 sequences, 20% detected once. These data originate in a study of T cells in Graves' hyperthyroidism and ophthalmopathy. Study overall: Any treatment followed the collection of peripheral blood at initial diagnosis. Study-wide findings and caveats: Stable hyperthyroidism was separated from ophthalmopathy by a model based on 13 V-J features.

At least 3 on the Clinical Activity Score was recorded for ophthalmopathy patients, who also had NOSPECS grade at least 4 and duration under 3 months. Orbital computed tomography, thyroid ultrasound, serum thyroxine and TRAb, and clinical symptoms together informed the diagnoses. This CDR3 is 16 amino acids long. The junction had 5 bases not matched to a gene; V was cut back by 4 bases and J by 0 bases. CDR1 is KGHDR and CDR2 is SFDVKD in the germline V gene. The sequencing input was blood. The V and J genes are TRBV24-1 and TRBJ2-1, with 7 bases aligning to TRBD2. The sequence was collected from a man between 40 and 49 years old with Graves' ophthalmopathy. The CDR3 coding sequence is TGTGCCACCAGTGACCCAGAGCGGGGCTCCTACAATGAGCAGTTCTTC. It translates to CATSDPERGSYNEQFF.